Listed here are 10 T cell receptor beta chains from one sample, sequenced in a study of blood T cell repertoires in COVID-19. TCRdb keeps only in-frame clones here, not all; method: immunoSEQ multiplex PCR. The table has under 300,000 clones, about nine tenths seen once. Sequencing was performed on PBMCs or T cells enriched from blood (not recorded which). The receptors derive from a woman in her 30s with acute COVID-19.

In DNA, the CDR3 is TGTGCCAGCGGACTAAATCTGATAGGTGGCTACACCTTC. It specifies CASGLNLIGGYTF. This rearrangement joins TRBV6-5 to TRBJ1-2; the D is unclear. The germline CDR1 and CDR2 sequences are MNHEY and SVGAGI. The CDR3 is 13 amino acids. Trimming left V 8 bases short and J 7 bases short, with 17 bases between.

The chain carries TRBV19 and TRBJ1-2, with D unresolved. Trimming left V 5 bases short and J 4 bases short, with 11 bases between. Germline V gene lookup returns CDR1 LNHDA and CDR2 SQIVND (reference sequence). There are 13 residues in the CDR3. The CDR3 loop reads CASSYNPIYGYTF. The CDR3 DNA follows: TGTGCCAGTAGTTATAATCCTATCTATGGCTACACCTTC. The whole variable domain, remainder taken from reference TRBV19 and TRBJ1-2, is DGGITQSPKYLFRKEGQNVTLSCEQNLNHDAMYWYRQDPGQGLRLIYYSQIVNDFQKGDIAEGYSVSREKKESFPLTVTSAQKNPTAFYLCASSYNPIYGYTFGSGTRLTVV.

The chain recombines TRBV6-2 or TRBV6-3 with TRBJ2-7, with 14 bases lining up with TRBD2. This CDR3 spans 18 amino acids. CDR1 is MNHEY and CDR2 is SVGEGT in the germline V gene. The junction had 12 bases not matched to a gene; V was cut back by 5 bases and J by 3 bases. The CDR3 loop reads CASSQGTSGGPRHYEQYF. CDR3 DNA: TGTGCCAGCAGTCAAGGGACTAGCGGGGGCCCCCGTCACTACGAGCAGTACTTC.

The gene calls are TRBV7-2 and TRBJ2-5, with 9 bases matching TRBD2. CDR1 is SGHTA, CDR2 FQGNSA, per germline. The CDR3 runs 19 residues. V gave up 3 bases and J gave up 5 bases; unmatched junction bases: 19. This CDR3 reads CASSFDSLAGPREVETQYF. The CDR3 region has the DNA TGTGCCAGCAGCTTCGACAGTCTAGCGGGACCCCGGGAGGTTGAGACCCAGTACTTC.

The chain uses TRBV5-1 and TRBJ2-2; 7 bases are a match to TRBD2. Germline assignment: CDR1 SGHRS and CDR2 YFSETQ. V shed 0 bases and J 6 bases; nucleotides not matched to a gene: 5. CDR3 length equals 15 residues. CDR3 region: CASSLAASGSGELFF. The CDR3 coding sequence is TGCGCCAGCAGCTTGGCCGCTAGCGGCTCCGGGGAGCTGTTTTTT.

The chain uses TRBV5-6 and TRBJ2-3; 8 nucleotides align to TRBD1. Trimming took 4 bases from V and 2 from J; bases not matched to a gene: 6. Germline-derived CDR1 and CDR2 are SGHDT and YYEEEE. The CDR3 spans 15 residues. CDR3 DNA: TGTGCCAGCAGCGCGGACAGGGAAACCACAGATACGCAGTATTTT. Translation gives CASSADRETTDTQYF.

The chain has TRBV28 and TRBJ2-7; 7 bases fit TRBD1. Germline V CDR1 and CDR2: MDHEN, SYDVKM. The CDR3 length is 15 residues. With V trimmed by 6 bases and J by 3 bases, 11 bases remained unmatched. CDR3 region: CASSSSGGALYEQYF. Here the CDR3 DNA reads TGTGCCAGCAGCTCCTCAGGGGGAGCCCTCTACGAGCAGTACTTC.

The chain joins TRBV2 to TRBJ1-2, with D perhaps matching TRBD1 (6 bases). CDR1 is SNHLY, CDR2 FYNNEI, per germline. Trimming took 3 bases from V and 0 from J, leaving 11 bases between them. The CDR3 loop spans 15 amino acids. The CDR3 DNA reads TGTGCCAGCAGTGACTGGACAGCAACTAACTATGGCTACACCTTC. The encoded protein is CASSDWTATNYGYTF.

This chain uses TRBV2 with TRBJ2-3, with D hard to call. CDR1 is SNHLY and CDR2 is FYNNEI in the germline V gene. The CDR3 runs to 12 residues. V shed 5 bases and J shed 1 base, with 4 bases lying between them. The DNA for the CDR3 is TGTGCCAGCAGTCGGGGCACAGATACGCAGTATTTT. It yields the protein CASSRGTDTQYF.

The rearrangement links TRBV12-3 or TRBV12-4 to TRBJ2-2; 9 nucleotides match TRBD1. V lost 7 bases to trimming and J lost 7 bases; unmatched junction nucleotides: 4. CDR3 length equals 13 residues. Here the CDR3 reads CASKQGALGELFF. The CDR3 region has the DNA TGTGCCAGCAAACAGGGGGCACTCGGGGAGCTGTTTTTT.